One and the same sample provided the 21 T cell receptor beta chains below, sequenced in a study of T cell changes during pregnancy in multiple sclerosis (dated by TCRdb to the late 2010s). The library was produced with the immunoSEQ multiplex PCR assay. TCRdb retrieved this table from immuneACCESS and kept in-frame rearrangements only. Not all clones are present; in checked studies, unresolved V genes account for under half, and no reason is known for the remainder. This sample comprises about 100,000 clones, 92% of them detected only once. The top ten constitute about 2% of the sample. The sequencing used peripheral blood, collected after pregnancy. Source of these receptors: a female donor with multiple sclerosis, enrolled in a pregnancy study.

There are a few counts of this clone. The same CDR3 arises from other DNA sequences in this sample as well. The chain joins TRBV27 to TRBJ2-7; 11 bases fit TRBD2. Germline CDR1 MNHEY, CDR2 SMNVEV (reference sequence). The CDR3 covers 15 residues. V trimming: 5 bases; J trimming: 1 base; junction bases outside the gene matches: 4. The CDR3 nucleotides are TGTGCCAGCAGTCTCGGGACTAGCGGTTCCTACGAGCAGTACTTC. Protein product: CASSLGTSGSYEQYF.

The V and J genes are TRBV7-8 and TRBJ2-7; TRBD1 is a possible D gene (6 bases). This CDR3 spans 15 amino acids. CDR1 and CDR2 (germline): SGHVS, FQNEAQ. Trimming left V 1 base short and J 2 bases short, with 12 bases between. CDR3 protein: CASSLEGVLTYEQYF. In nucleotides, the CDR3 is TGTGCCAGCAGCTTAGAGGGGGTCTTGACCTACGAGCAGTACTTC.

This sequence joins TRBV5-4 and TRBJ1-4; D gene uncertain. V lost 4 bases and J 5 bases, leaving 12 bases between the germline ends. CDR1 SGHNT and CDR2 YYREEE come from the germline V gene (reference sequence). The CDR3 has 14 residues. CDR3: CASSPEASNEKLFF. In DNA form, the CDR3 reads TGTGCCAGCAGCCCCGAGGCTTCCAATGAAAAACTGTTTTTT.

The chain employs TRBV10-2 and TRBJ2-3; D is unclear. CDR3 size: 15 residues. V was pared by 0 bases and J by 5 bases, with 12 bases between. Germline V gene data show CDR1 as WSHSY and CDR2 as SAAADI. CDR3 amino acids: CASSESPVTKDTQYF. The CDR3 DNA sequence: TGCGCCAGCAGTGAGTCGCCCGTCACTAAAGATACGCAGTATTTT.

The V gene is TRBV7-9, the J gene TRBJ1-3; perhaps TRBD1 as D (5 bases). CDR1 and CDR2 (germline): SEHNR, FQNEAQ (reference sequence). This CDR3 spans 14 amino acids. The V end was cut by 5 bases, the J end by 3 bases, with 11 bases between. The CDR3 reads CASSLREGGNTIYF. The CDR3 DNA sequence: TGTGCCAGCAGCCTCAGGGAGGGTGGAAACACCATATATTTT.

This chain uses TRBV5-6 with TRBJ1-1; D remains unclear. Germline CDR1 is SGHDT and CDR2 is YYEEEE. The CDR3 is 16 amino acids. Trimming took off 0 bases at V and 0 bases at J, with 12 bases between the two ends. CDR3 amino acids: CASSLAVSELNTEAFF. DNA of the CDR3: TGTGCCAGCAGCTTGGCAGTCAGCGAATTGAACACTGAAGCTTTCTTT.

A single count supports this clone. The genes are TRBV15 and TRBJ2-7; 7 bases map to TRBD1. The J segment lost 5 bases and the V segment lost 2 bases, leaving 3 bases of the junction unmatched. Germline values: CDR1 LNHNV, CDR2 YYDKDF (reference sequence). The CDR3 runs to 13 residues. The CDR3 region is CATSRQGGHEQYF. The CDR3 DNA reads TGTGCCACCAGCAGACAAGGGGGCCACGAGCAGTACTTC.

The V call is TRBV5-1, the J call TRBJ2-7; 9 nucleotides align to TRBD2. V lost 4 bases to trimming and J lost 2 bases; unmatched junction nucleotides: 10. Germline values: CDR1 SGHRS, CDR2 YFSETQ. The CDR3 runs to 16 residues. This chain's CDR3 is CASSPRASGKTYEQYF. CDR3 nucleotide sequence: TGCGCCAGCAGCCCCCGGGCTAGCGGGAAAACCTACGAGCAGTACTTC.

The rearrangement joins TRBV6-5 to TRBJ2-7, with D perhaps matching TRBD1 (6 bases). The CDR3 totals 12 residues. CDR1 is MNHEY, CDR2 SVGAGI, per germline. Trimming removed 6 bases from V and 7 bases from J, with 13 bases in between. CDR3 nucleotide sequence: TGTGCCAGCAGCCCCACAGGGTGGGAGCAGTACTTC. Its translation is CASSPTGWEQYF.

The chain carries TRBV6-6 and TRBJ1-1; D is unresolved. In germline, CDR1 is MNHNY, CDR2 SVGAGI (reference sequence). Trimming stripped 0 bases from V and 1 base from J, with 9 bases between. The CDR3 length is 15 residues. The CDR3 DNA follows: TGTGCCAGCAGTTACTCTGAGGGTACGAACACTGAAGCTTTCTTT. Translated: CASSYSEGTNTEAFF.

J is TRBJ2-3 and V is TRBV4-3; 7 nucleotides line up with TRBD1. Germline lookup yields CDR1 LGHNA and CDR2 YSLEER. The CDR3 extends over 16 amino acids. With V trimmed by 0 bases and J by 4 bases, 7 bases remained unmatched. The CDR3 region is CASSQDRDSVSDTQYF. The CDR3 DNA sequence: TGCGCCAGCAGCCAAGATCGGGACAGCGTATCAGATACGCAGTATTTT.

The CDR3 sequence: CASSHLPQNTEAFF. CDR3 sequence (DNA): TGTGCCAGCAGCCATCTTCCACAGAACACTGAAGCTTTCTTT. J is TRBJ1-1 and V is TRBV14; D unresolved. In germline, CDR1 is SGHDN, CDR2 FVKESK. The CDR3 loop spans 14 amino acids. V was cut by 3 bases and J by 1 base, with 9 bases left in between.

The V gene is TRBV7-9, the J gene TRBJ1-4; 7 bases fit TRBD1. V was clipped by 0 bases and J by 7 bases; unmatched bases: 2. This CDR3 is built from 14 residues. Germline CDR1 and CDR2: SEHNR and FQNEAQ (reference sequence). The CDR3 is CASSLAGGGEKLFF. The CDR3 region has the DNA TGTGCCAGCAGCTTAGCAGGGGGCGGTGAAAAACTGTTTTTT.

This chain uses TRBV4-2 with TRBJ2-5; D is perhaps TRBD2 (5 bases). This CDR3 has 12 amino acids. From germline, CDR1 is LGHNA and CDR2 YNFKEQ. V shed 0 bases and J shed 14 bases, with 13 bases lying between them. CDR3 bases: TGTGCCAGCAGCCAAGAAGGCATCGGACTTTACTTC. It encodes CASSQEGIGLYF.

Only one count was recorded for this clone. This chain uses TRBV19 with TRBJ1-2; D is unclear. The CDR3 is 15 residues long. Germline V lookup: CDR1 LNHDA, CDR2 SQIVND (reference sequence). The V end lost 5 bases, the J end lost 0 bases, and 13 bases lay between the germline ends. This CDR3 is CASSVFGNPNYGYTF. DNA of the CDR3: TGTGCCAGTAGTGTTTTCGGTAACCCTAACTATGGCTACACCTTC.

The V gene is TRBV6-6, the J gene TRBJ2-7, with D hard to call. CDR1 is MNHNY, CDR2 SVGAGI, per germline (reference sequence). V lost 6 bases, J lost 1 base, and 13 bases lay in between. The CDR3 covers 14 residues. The CDR3: CASSPLTYSYEQYF. CDR3 in DNA: TGTGCCAGCAGCCCTTTGACATATTCCTACGAGCAGTACTTC.

V gene TRBV2 combines with J gene TRBJ2-2; the D is unclear. This CDR3 spans 15 amino acids. The germline CDR1 and CDR2 sequences are SNHLY and FYNNEI. The V gene lost 4 bases and the J gene lost 2 bases, with 11 bases spanning the gap. CDR3 amino acids: CASSVGLTNTGELFF. CDR3 sequence (DNA): TGTGCCAGCAGTGTTGGCTTAACAAACACCGGGGAGCTGTTTTTT.

The chain couples TRBV7-3 to TRBJ2-1; 11 bases match TRBD2. With V trimmed by 5 bases and J by 9 bases, 15 bases remained unmatched. Germline V lookup: CDR1 SGHTA, CDR2 FQGTGA. This CDR3 region has 17 residues. The CDR3 here is CASSPAPATSGRTEQFF. CDR3 nucleotide sequence: TGTGCCAGCAGCCCCGCCCCCGCTACTAGCGGGAGAACTGAGCAGTTCTTC.

V and J are TRBV6-1 and TRBJ2-5, with 9 nucleotides matching TRBD2. The CDR3 is 13 amino acids. Trimming removed 5 bases from V and 5 bases from J; junction bases left unmatched: 3. From germline, CDR1 is MNHNS and CDR2 SASEGT. DNA for the CDR3: TGTGCCAGCAGTCTAAGCGGGAGGGAGACCCAGTACTTC. It codes for CASSLSGRETQYF.

CDR3 in DNA: TGTGCCAGCAGCCGAACTAGCGGGAGGTACGAGCAGTACTTC. It yields the protein CASSRTSGRYEQYF. The chain uses TRBV6-5 and TRBJ2-7; 12 nucleotides match TRBD2. Germline trimming cut 6 bases from V and 4 bases from J; bases unmatched to any gene: 4. Germline CDR1 MNHEY, CDR2 SVGAGI. The CDR3 totals 14 residues.

V is TRBV28 and J is TRBJ1-5, with a tentative D call TRBD1 (6 bases). The ends were cut back, 3 bases at V and 4 bases at J, with 10 bases in the middle. Germline V gene lookup returns CDR1 MDHEN and CDR2 SYDVKM. The CDR3 has 14 residues. CDR3 sequence (DNA): TGTGCCAGCAGTTTTCCAGGGGTTAATCAGCCCCAGCATTTT. Translated: CASSFPGVNQPQHF.